A selection of T cell receptor beta chains follows, all from one sample in a study of shared clonotypes between healthy human individuals. Some clones are missing from TCRdb's copy, which holds only in-frame ones; the method was immunoSEQ multiplex PCR. The sample lists roughly 1,800,000 clones, 85% to 95% occurring once. Sequenced sample: naive CD8+ T cells sorted from blood. The receptors come from a man between 18 and 29 years old in good health. CDR3s include the opening cysteine and the closing phenylalanine or tryptophan. The D gene is left open where the match is weak. Not every row has a clone size; where given, it reads once, few, many or a size class.

V gene	J gene	D gene	clone size	CDR3 DNA	CDR3 protein
TRBV6-5	TRBJ2-3	NA	NA	TGTGCCAGCAGTTACGGGATTCCCACAGATACGCAGTATTTT	CASSYGIPTDTQYF
TRBV30	TRBJ1-1	NA	NA	TGTGCCTGGTTTCTCTGGAACACTGAAGCTTTCTTT	CAWFLWNTEAFF
TRBV6-6	TRBJ1-1	NA	NA	TGTGCCAGCAGGCCTCTTATGAACACTGAAGCTTTCTTT	CASRPLMNTEAFF
TRBV28	TRBJ2-7	TRBD2	NA	TGTGCCAGCAGCCCCGGAGGGGAGGGCCCCTACGAGCAGTACTTC	CASSPGGEGPYEQYF
TRBV5-1	TRBJ2-7	TRBD2	NA	TGCGCCAGCAGCCCAAACCCTAGCGGGAGTGCCTACGAGCAGTACTTC	CASSPNPSGSAYEQYF
TRBV5-4	TRBJ2-3	NA	NA	TGTGCCAGCAGTGGACGAGGCACAGATACGCAGTATTTT	CASSGRGTDTQYF
TRBV6-1	TRBJ1-3	NA	once	TGTGCCAGCAGTGAGGGACCGGGCCCTGGAAACACCATATATTTT	CASSEGPGPGNTIYF
TRBV5-4	TRBJ2-7	TRBD2	once	TGTGCCAGCAGCGTGACTAGCGGGGACGCGTACGAGCAGTACTTC	CASSVTSGDAYEQYF
TRBV27	TRBJ1-1	NA	NA	TGTGCCAGCAGTTTATTGGCAGGTGGGAACACTGAAGCTTTCTTT	CASSLLAGGNTEAFF
TRBV11-2	TRBJ1-4	TRBD1	NA	TGTGCCAGCAGCTCGCGACCGACAGGGGATAATGAAAAACTGTTTTTT	CASSSRPTGDNEKLFF
TRBV2	TRBJ1-6	NA	NA	TGTGCCAGCAAAAGTACGAGTAACTATTCACCCCTCCACTTT	CASKSTSNYSPLHF
TRBV6-1	TRBJ1-5	NA	NA	TGTGCCAGCAGTGAACCGGGGATTTCGGTTCAGCCCCAGCATTTT	CASSEPGISVQPQHF